The 10 T cell receptor beta chains listed next were all sequenced from one sample in a study of OX40 agonist ivuxolimab in advanced cancers. Data came from immunoSEQ multiplex PCR; TCRdb stores just in-frame clones and leaves some out. The profile shows roughly 50,000 clones, around nine tenths of them singletons. The specimen comprised CD4+ or CD8+ T cells sorted from blood, sampled in a trial of the OX40 agonist ivuxolimab. The origin of the receptors is an adult with an advanced solid tumor such as melanoma, head and neck, liver or kidney cancer.

The chain employs TRBV13 and TRBJ1-5; D ambiguous. The V end lost 5 bases, the J end lost 4 bases, and 12 bases lay between the germline ends. Germline V gene sequence: CDR1 PRHDT, CDR2 FYEKMQ (reference sequence). The CDR3 contains 14 residues. CDR3 sequence reads: CASSLRGSNQPQHF. The CDR3, as DNA: TGTGCCAGCAGCCTCCGGGGAAGTAATCAGCCCCAGCATTTT.

The genes are TRBV4-3 and TRBJ2-1, with 8 nucleotides matching TRBD2. With 0 bases clipped from V and 9 bases from J, the junction kept 4 bases outside the gene matches. The CDR3 covers 14 residues. CDR1 and CDR2 (germline): LGHNA, YSLEER. CDR3 protein: CASSQEAGVTEQFF. The CDR3 region has the DNA TGCGCCAGCAGCCAAGAAGCGGGGGTCACTGAGCAGTTCTTC.

This chain connects TRBV6-1 to TRBJ2-7, with 9 bases that match TRBD1. Germline values: CDR1 MNHNS, CDR2 SASEGT. V shed 5 bases and J 2 bases; nucleotides not matched to a gene: 7. CDR3 length: 15 amino acids. CDR3 in DNA: TGTGCCAGCAGTAAGGGGGGACAGGGTACCTACGAGCAGTACTTC. Translation gives CASSKGGQGTYEQYF.

There are a few counts of this clone. The chain uses TRBV5-1 and TRBJ1-1, with D possibly TRBD1 on 6 matching bases. V lost 5 bases, J lost 1 base, and 12 bases lay in between. This CDR3 has 14 amino acids. Germline loops: CDR1 SGHRS, CDR2 YFSETQ. The CDR3 DNA is TGCGCCAGCAGTCTGGCACAGGGGAACACTGAAGCTTTCTTT. It yields the protein CASSLAQGNTEAFF.

The rearrangement uses TRBV2 and TRBJ2-2, with TRBD2 identical over 10 bases. J was trimmed by 2 bases and V by 4 bases; bases with no gene match: 1. The CDR3 length is 15 residues. The germline CDR1 and CDR2 sequences are SNHLY and FYNNEI. CDR3 amino acids: CASSGTSGNTGELFF. The CDR3 DNA reads TGTGCCAGCAGTGGGACTAGCGGAAACACCGGGGAGCTGTTTTTT.

This clone was detected only once. The chain links TRBV6-5 to TRBJ1-1, with D perhaps matching TRBD1 (5 bases). CDR1 MNHEY and CDR2 SVGAGI come from the germline V gene. Trimming took off 5 bases at V and 5 bases at J, with 15 bases between the two ends. CDR3 length equals 14 residues. CDR3 nucleotides: TGTGCCAGCAGTGCCGCGGGGGTGGGGACTGAAGCTTTCTTT. Protein sequence: CASSAAGVGTEAFF.

The rearrangement joins TRBV5-5 to TRBJ2-2; D may be TRBD1 or TRBD2 (6 bases each). From germline, CDR1 is SGHKS and CDR2 YYEKEE (reference sequence). The CDR3 runs to 17 residues. Trimming took 4 bases from V and 4 from J, leaving 20 bases between them. CDR3 amino acids: CASSPRSSGAATGELFF. CDR3 DNA: TGTGCCAGCAGCCCTAGGAGTTCGGGGGCGGCCACCGGGGAGCTGTTTTTT.

The chain's CDR3 is CASSQDQLGDADEAFF. The CDR3 DNA reads as TGCGCCAGCAGCCAAGATCAATTGGGGGATGCGGACGAAGCTTTCTTT. V is TRBV4-3 and J is TRBJ1-1; D is possibly TRBD1 (5 bases). Per the germline V gene, CDR1 is LGHNA and CDR2 is YSLEER. The V and J ends lost 0 bases and 8 bases respectively, with 19 bases between them. The CDR3 has 16 residues.

This clone rates as medium-sized. J is TRBJ1-1 and V is TRBV9; a possible D gene is TRBD1 (6 bases). This CDR3 is 14 amino acids long. V lost 4 bases, J lost 4 bases, and 14 bases lay in between. The germline CDR1 and CDR2 sequences are SGDLS and YYNGEE. CDR3: CASSLGGGLTEAFF. The DNA for the CDR3 is TGTGCCAGCAGCCTCGGTGGGGGGCTCACTGAAGCTTTCTTT.

The chain carries TRBV7-3 and TRBJ2-2; D not resolved. With 5 bases removed from V and 0 bases from J, the gap between germline ends came to 7 bases. This CDR3 is built from 14 residues. From germline, CDR1 is SGHTA and CDR2 FQGTGA. CDR3 residues: CASSPDSNTGELFF. As DNA, the CDR3 is TGTGCCAGCAGCCCTGACTCGAACACCGGGGAGCTGTTTTTT.